The 9 T cell receptor beta chains in this list originate from one sample, sequenced in a study of blood T cell repertoires in COVID-19 (dated by TCRdb to about 2020). The library relied on the immunoSEQ multiplex PCR assay. In its TCRdb copy, this immuneACCESS table keeps in-frame sequences only and misses some clones. Where compared with another copy, unresolved V genes explain less than half of these, and the others have no known cause. The sample contains some 24,000 clones, 89% of them found a single time. 9.7% of the sample is taken by the ten largest. Sequencing used peripheral blood. All receptors come from a man aged 65 to 79 with acute or convalescent COVID-19.

This chain uses TRBV29-1 with TRBJ2-3; D is ambiguous. V dropped 2 bases and J dropped 4 bases, with 7 bases sitting between them. Germline V CDR1 and CDR2: SQVTM, ANQGSEA. The CDR3 spans 12 residues. The CDR3 region has the DNA TGCAGCGTTGAACTAGTTGCAGATACGCAGTATTTT. It is translated as CSVELVADTQYF.

The chain links TRBV19 to TRBJ2-5; 7 nucleotides align to TRBD1. Germline V gene lookup returns CDR1 LNHDA and CDR2 SQIVND (reference sequence). This CDR3 is built from 15 residues. After removal of 3 bases from V and 5 bases from J, the junction contained 9 bases not matched to a gene. The CDR3 spells CASSIAAGGWETQYF. CDR3 nucleotide sequence: TGTGCCAGTAGTATCGCCGCAGGGGGTTGGGAGACCCAGTACTTC.

The CDR3 region is CASSEAPGQGGTQYF. The CDR3 DNA reads TGTGCCAGCAGTGAAGCTCCGGGACAGGGAGGGACCCAGTACTTC. The chain carries TRBV2 and TRBJ2-5; 9 bases match TRBD1. The CDR3 has 15 amino acids. Germline CDR1 is SNHLY and CDR2 is FYNNEI. The V segment lost 0 bases and the J segment 7 bases; nucleotides outside the gene matches: 6.

J is TRBJ1-2 and V is TRBV2, with unresolved D. Germline loops: CDR1 SNHLY, CDR2 FYNNEI. This CDR3 spans 12 amino acids. Trimming took off 4 bases at V and 2 bases at J, with 5 bases between the two ends. CDR3 nucleotides: TGTGCCAGCAGTGGGAGGAACTATGGCTACACCTTC. Encoded protein: CASSGRNYGYTF.

The V and J genes are TRBV7-9 and TRBJ2-2, with D maybe TRBD2 (5 bases). CDR1 is SEHNR, CDR2 FQNEAQ, per germline (reference sequence). V was clipped by 2 bases and J by 3 bases, with 10 bases between them. The CDR3 is 15 residues long. In DNA, the CDR3 is TGTGCCAGCAGCTTAATGTCGAGGGACACCGGGGAGCTGTTTTTT. It yields the protein CASSLMSRDTGELFF.

V gene TRBV11-1 combines with J gene TRBJ2-1; 8 bases agree with TRBD1. This CDR3 is built from 16 residues. With V trimmed by 3 bases and J by 1 base, 5 bases remained unmatched. In germline, CDR1 is SGHAT, CDR2 FQDESV (reference sequence). The CDR3 loop reads CASSFPGQVSYNEQFF. CDR3 nucleotides: TGTGCCAGCAGCTTCCCGGGACAGGTGTCCTACAATGAGCAGTTCTTC.

This chain connects TRBV21-1 to TRBJ2-7; the D call of TRBD1 is as the table states it, not checked on the DNA. TRBV21-1 is designated a pseudogene. The CDR3 runs to 16 residues. As DNA, the CDR3 is TGTGCCAGCAGCAAAGAAAGGCGGGACAGTTACTACGAGCAGTACTTC. Translated: CASSKERRDSYYEQYF.

V gene TRBV10-3 combines with J gene TRBJ1-2; 9 bases are a match to TRBD1. Germline CDR1 ENHRY, CDR2 SYGVKD. This CDR3 contains 13 residues. Germline trimming cut 3 bases from V and 8 bases from J; bases unmatched to any gene: 4. CDR3 protein: CAISEGTGSGYTF. The CDR3 DNA is TGTGCCATCAGTGAAGGGACAGGGAGCGGCTACACCTTC.

The chain recombines TRBV29-1 with TRBJ1-1; 7 positions match TRBD1. Germline V gene lookup returns CDR1 SQVTM and CDR2 ANQGSEA. V was pared by 3 bases and J by 5 bases, with 6 bases of the junction left unmatched. The CDR3 length is 13 residues. For the CDR3, the DNA is TGCAGCGTTGACAAGGGGGCGAAGACTGAAGCTTTCTTT. This translates into CSVDKGAKTEAFF.